This section outlines one TCR beta chain sequence together with its context. Its cognate antigen is unknown. Germline CDR1 and CDR2: LNHDA and SQIVND (reference sequence). CDR3 length: 14 residues. Deletions cut 2 bases from V and 12 bases from J, with 18 bases between. Assay used: immunoSEQ multiplex PCR; TCRdb lists only in-frame clones, some missing. Here the sample spans around 140,000 clones, about 89% being singletons. The data stem from a study of T cells in localized non-small cell lung cancer. Study-wide points: It remains possible that heterogeneity exists, since only one tumor region was sequenced. The appearance of a median approximately 60 of the top 100 tumor clones was seen in adjacent lung. The highest T cell clonality was in uninvolved adjacent lung, above tumor. Overall survival was longer when the density of T cells in the blood was higher.

The receptor was derived from a female donor of 60 years or more with stage I lung adenocarcinoma. The sample was peripheral blood, taken before any cancer treatment. The J gene is TRBJ2-3, the V gene TRBV19; possibly TRBD2 for D (7 bases). The DNA of the CDR3 is TGTGCCAGTAGTATATCCTACGGGGGGCAGGGACAGTATTTT. Protein product: CASSISYGGQGQYF.